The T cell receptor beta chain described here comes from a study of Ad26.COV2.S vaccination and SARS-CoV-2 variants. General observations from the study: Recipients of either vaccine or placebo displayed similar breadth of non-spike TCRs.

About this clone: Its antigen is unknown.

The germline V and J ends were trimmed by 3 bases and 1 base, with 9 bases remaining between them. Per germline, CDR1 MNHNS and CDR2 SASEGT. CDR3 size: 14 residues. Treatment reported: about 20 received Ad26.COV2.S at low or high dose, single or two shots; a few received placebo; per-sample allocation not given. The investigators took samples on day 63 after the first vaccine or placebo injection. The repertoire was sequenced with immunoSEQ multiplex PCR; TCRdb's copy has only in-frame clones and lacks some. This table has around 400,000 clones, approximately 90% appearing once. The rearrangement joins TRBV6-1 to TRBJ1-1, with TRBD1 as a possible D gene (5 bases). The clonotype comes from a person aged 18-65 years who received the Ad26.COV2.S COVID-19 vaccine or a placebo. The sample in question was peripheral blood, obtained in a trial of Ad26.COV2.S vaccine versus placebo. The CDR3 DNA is TGTGCCAGCAGTGAGATCGACAGGAACACTGAAGCTTTCTTT. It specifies CASSEIDRNTEAFF.